A single sample gave rise to the 8 T cell receptor beta chains below, sequenced in a study of B cell selection in AIRE deficiency. Method: immunoSEQ multiplex PCR; TCRdb's copy keeps in-frame clones and lacks some. The sample holds over 20,000 clones, 92% seen once. Regulatory T cells were sorted as CD4+CD25hiCD127low/negative cells. Input material: CD4+CD25+ Tregs sorted from PBMCs. The receptors originated from a human donor in good health.

The V call is TRBV28, the J call TRBJ1-6; TRBD1 matches at 8 bases. The V and J ends lost 3 bases and 10 bases, in that order; junction bases with no gene match: 11. This CDR3 has 16 amino acids. Germline CDR1 reads MDHEN; CDR2 reads SYDVKM. CDR3 sequence: CASSFIRSTGVSPLHF. The DNA for the CDR3 is TGTGCCAGCAGTTTTATAAGGTCGACAGGGGTATCACCCCTCCACTTT.

This rearrangement joins TRBV12-5 to TRBJ1-1, with TRBD1 matching over 7 bases. V lost 6 bases and J lost 6; bases outside the gene matches: 13. The length of the CDR3 is 15 residues. In germline, CDR1 is LGHNT, CDR2 FRNRAP. Here the CDR3 DNA reads TGTGCTAGTGGGGGACAGCCAACAATCTCCCCTGAAGCTTTCTTT. The encoded protein is CASGGQPTISPEAFF.

The chain joins TRBV15 to TRBJ1-2, with D perhaps TRBD1 (5 bases). From germline, CDR1 is LNHNV and CDR2 YYDKDF (reference sequence). The CDR3 has 14 residues. Trimming shortened V by 7 bases and J by 3 bases, and 15 bases separated the two germline ends. This chain's CDR3 is CATTTWDSHYGYTF. The CDR3 bases are TGTGCCACCACCACCTGGGACTCGCACTATGGCTACACCTTC.

V usage is TRBV5-4 and J usage is TRBJ1-1, with 7 bases that match TRBD1. Per germline, CDR1 SGHNT and CDR2 YYREEE (reference sequence). Unmatched junction bases numbered 4, after V lost 4 bases and J lost 7 bases. The CDR3 length is 12 residues. CDR3 protein: CASSNDRDEAFF. CDR3 nucleotides: TGTGCCAGCAGCAACGACAGGGATGAAGCTTTCTTT.

This clone was picked up one time. The gene calls are TRBV27 and TRBJ1-2; D is perhaps TRBD1 (5 bases). This CDR3 comprises 12 residues. Germline values: CDR1 MNHEY, CDR2 SMNVEV (reference sequence). V gave up 3 bases and J gave up 4 bases, with 6 bases separating them. CDR3 nucleotides: TGTGCCAGCAGTTTCCAGGGCTATGGCTACACCTTC. This codes for CASSFQGYGYTF.

The gene calls are TRBV9 and TRBJ1-1; unclear D gene. V lost 1 base, J lost 0 bases, and 4 bases lay in between. Germline-derived CDR1 and CDR2 are SGDLS and YYNGEE. The CDR3 spans 13 residues. The CDR3 sequence: CASSVFMNTEAFF. The CDR3 coding sequence is TGTGCCAGCAGCGTATTTATGAACACTGAAGCTTTCTTT. The full variable domain, its missing parts supplied by reference TRBV9 and TRBJ1-1, is DSGVTQTPKHLITATGQRVTLRCSPRSGDLSVYWYQQSLDQGLQFLIQYYNGEERAKGNILERFSAQQFPDLHSELNLSSLELGDSALYFCASSVFMNTEAFFGQGTRLTVV.

The J gene is TRBJ1-1, the V gene TRBV5-4, with a weak D call TRBD1 (5 bases). V shed 4 bases and J shed 6 bases, with 19 bases lying between them. In germline, CDR1 is SGHNT, CDR2 YYREEE (reference sequence). The CDR3 length is 15 residues. CDR3 DNA: TGTGCCAGCAGCCGAGCCGACAGAGGGTACGCTGAAGCTTTCTTT. Translation gives CASSRADRGYAEAFF.

CDR3: CASGGVSTDTQYF. In DNA, the CDR3 is TGTGCCAGTGGGGGGGTAAGCACAGATACGCAGTATTTT. The genes are TRBV7-9 and TRBJ2-3; TRBD2 agrees at 7 bases. The CDR3 is 13 amino acids. Trimming took 9 bases from V and 0 from J; bases not matched to a gene: 3. Germline CDR1 is SEHNR and CDR2 is FQNEAQ (reference sequence).